This T cell receptor beta chain was identified during a study of glioma-infiltrating T cells. Regarding the study as a whole: Above-expected tissue-blood divergence occurred in all gliomas, most in low-grade ones. CDR3 overlap between tissue and blood was very small.

Using RNA template, CDR3s of TCR alpha and beta were amplified with iRepertoire arm-PCR. For one-step reverse transcription and amplification, 100-400 ng of tissue mRNA or PBMC total RNA was used. TCRdb fed the multiplex PCR reads into MiXCR, producing one record per CDR3 protein. The top ten clones hold roughly 5.2% of a sample with fewer than 200,000 distinct CDR3 sequences, around 40% of them seen once. About this clonotype itself: Its antigen remains unidentified.

Losses at the gene ends were 2 bases for V and 4 bases for J; bases not matched to a gene: 6. CDR3 length: 15 residues. Per the germline V gene, CDR1 is MGHRA and CDR2 is YSYEKL. The sample comprised glioma tissue, nonneoplastic brain tissue, or PBMCs (not recorded which). This sequence originates from a human donor with low-grade glioma or glioblastoma, undergoing nonglioma brain surgery, or in good health (not recorded which). The rearrangement uses TRBV4-1 and TRBJ2-7; 9 nucleotides align to TRBD1. CDR3 in amino acids: CASSQIGQGRYEQYF. CDR3 nucleotide sequence: TGCGCCAGCAGCCAAATAGGACAGGGGAGGTACGAGCAGTACTTC.